One and the same sample provided the 24 T cell receptor beta chains below, sequenced in a study of breast tumors, draining lymph nodes, adjacent tissues. TCRdb re-analysed the multiplex PCR reads in MiXCR, keeping a single row per CDR3 protein. The table includes about 230,000 distinct CDR3 sequences, roughly 30% detected once. The lymph nodes were axillary draining lymph nodes from breast cancer patients. Sequenced: axillary lymph node tissue. Receptors originate from a female donor with breast cancer. Some clones in this sample may be carry-over from other donors' samples.

This clonotype was observed at least ten times. The chain uses TRBV2 and TRBJ1-3; D gene unclear. The germline V gene encodes CDR1 SNHLY and CDR2 FYNNEI. V was trimmed by 6 bases and J by 2 bases, leaving 11 bases between them. The CDR3 runs 14 residues. CDR3 in amino acids: CASSAARAGNTIYF. CDR3 in DNA: TGTGCCAGCAGCGCGGCCCGGGCTGGAAACACCATATATTTT.

This clonotype was picked up many times. This sequence joins TRBV6-1 and TRBJ2-3; no clear D gene. The CDR3 has 15 amino acids. V was shortened by 4 bases and J by 1 base, with 12 bases between the two germline ends. The germline CDR1 and CDR2 sequences are MNHNS and SASEGT. The CDR3 DNA follows: TGTGCCAGCAGTGCAATTAGAGTCGGCACAGATACGCAGTATTTT. It codes for CASSAIRVGTDTQYF.

The J gene is TRBJ2-7, the V gene TRBV19; 7 bases align to TRBD2. The CDR3 has 14 amino acids. CDR1 LNHDA and CDR2 SQIVND come from the germline V gene (reference sequence). The CDR3 sequence: CARDAASGSYEQYF. In nucleotides, the CDR3 is TGTGCTAGAGATGCGGCTAGCGGATCCTACGAGCAGTACTTC. Full variable domain (outside the CDR3, taken from reference TRBV19 and TRBJ2-7): DGGITQSPKYLFRKEGQNVTLSCEQNLNHDAMYWYRQDPGQGLRLIYYSQIVNDFQKGDIAEGYSVSREKKESFPLTVTSAQKNPTAFYLCARDAASGSYEQYFGPGTRLTVT.

V usage is TRBV29-1 and J usage is TRBJ2-1; D gene uncertain. The germline V gene encodes CDR1 SQVTM and CDR2 ANQGSEA. The CDR3 runs to 11 residues. Trimming shortened V by 8 bases and J by 2 bases, and 7 bases separated the two germline ends. The CDR3 region is CSLPPYNEQFF. For the CDR3, the DNA is TGCAGCTTGCCCCCCTACAATGAGCAGTTCTTC.

As to this clonotype: A read error may be the cause here, since a much bigger clone is one base away. CDR3 amino acids: CASSRGTTLPHEQYF. The DNA for the CDR3 is TGTGCCAGCAGTCGCGGCACCACGTTGCCCCACGAGCAGTACTTC. The chain joins TRBV12-3 or TRBV12-4 to TRBJ2-7; D not resolved. CDR3 length: 15 residues. Trimming removed 5 bases from V and 5 bases from J, with 19 bases in between.

This clonotype was found many times. V is TRBV7-2 and J is TRBJ1-4; perhaps TRBD1 as D (6 bases). The CDR3 consists of 15 residues. Germline-derived CDR1 and CDR2 are SGHTA and FQGNSA. Trimming took off 5 bases at V and 4 bases at J, with 14 bases between the two ends. In nucleotides, the CDR3 is TGTGCCAGCAGCCGCACAGGGACACGTAATGAAAAACTGTTTTTT. It yields the protein CASSRTGTRNEKLFF.

This clonotype has a count of ten or more. The gene calls are TRBV18 and TRBJ2-1; D call uncertain. The CDR3 has 11 amino acids. Trimming shortened V by 6 bases and J by 10 bases, and 10 bases separated the two germline ends. The germline V gene encodes CDR1 KGHSH and CDR2 LQKENI. The CDR3 bases are TGTGCCAGCTCCTCCTTCGGCGAGCAGTTCTTC. Translating gives CASSSFGEQFF.

This clonotype was counted between two and nine times. With a much larger clone just one base away, this may be a read error. This chain joins TRBV11-3 and TRBJ2-7, with 10 bases identical to TRBD2. The CDR3 consists of 18 residues. The germline V gene has CDR1 SGHNT and CDR2 YENEEA. V lost 7 bases, J lost 7 bases, and 22 bases stayed unmatched. The CDR3 reads CASTTGLAALLSTGEQYF. The CDR3 bases are TGTGCCAGCACCACCGGACTAGCGGCTCTGTTGAGCACTGGGGAGCAGTACTTC.

The sample holds many counts of this clonotype. The chain is built from TRBV19 and TRBJ1-5; D may be TRBD1 (5 bases). Germline values: CDR1 LNHDA, CDR2 SQIVND (reference sequence). The V and J ends lost 6 bases and 0 bases respectively, with 15 bases between them. This CDR3 region has 16 residues. CDR3 region: CASSLLQETSNQPQHF. The CDR3, as DNA: TGTGCCAGTAGCCTCCTACAGGAGACTAGCAATCAGCCCCAGCATTTT.

This chain connects TRBV6-5 to TRBJ2-7; 9 bases are shared with TRBD1. This CDR3 is built from 15 residues. The V gene end was trimmed by 6 bases and the J gene end by 2 bases; junction bases not matched to a gene: 8. In germline, CDR1 is MNHEY, CDR2 SVGAGI. This CDR3 is CASSPPGDRAYEQYF. CDR3 nucleotides: TGTGCCAGCAGCCCCCCCGGGGACAGGGCCTACGAGCAGTACTTC.

The chain recombines TRBV20-1 with TRBJ1-6; 7 bases match TRBD1. The V gene end was trimmed by 2 bases and the J gene end by 2 bases; junction bases not matched to a gene: 6. The CDR3 covers 16 residues. The V gene's germline CDR1 is DFQATT and CDR2 SNEGSKA (reference sequence). Here the CDR3 reads CSARYHGTAYNSPLHF. CDR3 bases: TGCAGTGCTAGATATCACGGGACAGCCTATAATTCACCCCTCCACTTT.

The chain has TRBV6-2 or TRBV6-3 and TRBJ2-1, with TRBD2 matching over 14 bases. The CDR3 is 19 amino acids. Losses at the gene ends were 5 bases for V and 0 bases for J; bases not matched to a gene: 9. The germline V gene encodes CDR1 MNHEY and CDR2 SVGEGT. Here the CDR3 reads CASSHGTSGSWVSYNEQFF. CDR3 bases: TGTGCCAGCAGTCACGGGACTAGCGGGAGCTGGGTCTCCTACAATGAGCAGTTCTTC.

Concerning this clonotype: Germline and junction disagree at one end, which may indicate a read error. The rearrangement joins TRBV5-8 to TRBJ1-2; no reliable D call. This CDR3 is built from 14 residues. Germline V gives CDR1 SGHTS, CDR2 YDEGEE. The CDR3 nucleotides are TGTGCCAGCAGCTTGTACCGGGCTAACCATGGCTACACCTTC. Protein sequence: CASSLYRANHGYTF.

Remarks on this clonotype: A read error is possible here, since a much larger clone lies one base away. The V and J genes are TRBV30 and TRBJ2-7, with D uncertain. From germline, CDR1 is GTSNPN and CDR2 SVGIG (reference sequence). The CDR3 totals 14 residues. Trimming took 0 bases from V and 2 from J, leaving 11 bases between them. The CDR3 nucleotides are TGTGCCTGGAGTGTAAGCAGGATTCCCTACGAGCAGTACTTC. Protein sequence: CAWSVSRIPYEQYF.

There are many counts of this clonotype. This chain connects TRBV6-1 to TRBJ2-7, with D perhaps being TRBD1 or TRBD2 (6 bases each). The CDR3 totals 15 residues. The germline V and J ends were trimmed by 5 bases and 2 bases, with 16 bases remaining between them. Germline CDR1 is MNHNS and CDR2 is SASEGT. As DNA, the CDR3 is TGTGCCAGCAGTTCAAGGGGGGAGAATCCCTACGAGCAGTACTTC. It codes for CASSSRGENPYEQYF.

This clonotype was detected ten times or more. The chain combines TRBV12-3 or TRBV12-4 with TRBJ2-5, with 15 bases aligning to TRBD2. CDR3 size: 18 residues. After removal of 0 bases from V and 9 bases from J, the junction contained 11 bases not matched to a gene. The chain's CDR3 is CASSLALGTSGRSRAQYF. The CDR3 region has the DNA TGTGCCAGCAGTTTAGCGCTGGGGACTAGCGGGAGGAGCAGGGCCCAGTACTTC.

This clonotype occurred many times. CDR3 protein: CSARQDELVTQYF. DNA of the CDR3: TGCAGTGCTAGACAGGATGAGTTAGTGACCCAGTACTTC. The chain combines TRBV20-1 with TRBJ2-5; D unresolved. The ends were cut back, 2 bases at V and 7 bases at J, with 14 bases in the middle. This CDR3 is 13 amino acids long. The V gene's germline CDR1 is DFQATT and CDR2 SNEGSKA (reference sequence).

About this clonotype itself: A much larger clone differs from this one at a single base, so this may be a read error. The rearrangement links TRBV20-1 to TRBJ2-1; 10 nucleotides line up with TRBD2. Germline-derived CDR1 and CDR2 are DFQATT and SNEGSKA (reference sequence). V gave up 1 base and J gave up 1 base; unmatched junction bases: 7. The CDR3 covers 17 residues. As DNA, the CDR3 is TGCAGTGCTAGAGTCGCTAGCGGGAGTGCGTCCTACAATGAGCAGTTCTTC. Its translation is CSARVASGSASYNEQFF.

This clonotype appeared a single time. The chain uses TRBV2 and TRBJ2-1; D might be TRBD1 or TRBD2, each matching 6 bases. V lost 3 bases and J 4 bases, leaving 22 bases between the germline ends. The CDR3 sequence is 18 residues long. CDR1 and CDR2 (germline): SNHLY, FYNNEI. The DNA for the CDR3 is TGTGCCAGCAGTGATATTGGGGGGCAGGGACCTTCTTACAATGAGCAGTTCTTC. Translated: CASSDIGGQGPSYNEQFF.

On this clonotype: Since no conserved phenylalanine or tryptophan closes the CDR3, a read error is the likely cause. The DNA is left out, because the CDR3 cannot be placed on it with certainty; the CDR3 is given as TCRdb lists it. The rearrangement uses TRBV20-1 and TRBJ2-7; the table's D gene call, TRBD1, was not cross checked with the DNA. The CDR3 length is 9 residues, termini included. Germline V lookup: CDR1 DFQATT, CDR2 SNEGSKA (reference sequence). The CDR3 protein is CSARDQGGA.

This clonotype was seen repeatedly, ten times or more. V usage is TRBV12-3 or TRBV12-4 and J usage is TRBJ1-3; 8 positions match TRBD1. The CDR3 spans 14 residues. V lost 8 bases, J lost 2 bases, and 5 bases stayed unmatched. The CDR3 DNA reads TGTGCCAGCCTGAGACAGGGGACTGGAAACACCATATATTTT. Amino acid sequence: CASLRQGTGNTIYF.

The V call is TRBV20-1, the J call TRBJ2-5; TRBD2 agrees at 11 bases. This CDR3 has 14 residues. The ends lost 6 bases at V and 5 bases at J; junction bases unmatched: 8. Germline loops: CDR1 DFQATT, CDR2 SNEGSKA (reference sequence). CDR3 bases: TGCAGTGCCACGGGGACTAGCGGTGGTGAGACCCAGTACTTC. Translation gives CSATGTSGGETQYF.

The V gene is TRBV4-2, the J gene TRBJ2-3, with 8 positions matching TRBD2. The CDR3 runs to 14 residues. Germline CDR1 LGHNA, CDR2 YNFKEQ. V shed 1 base and J 6 bases; nucleotides not matched to a gene: 3. CDR3 nucleotide sequence: TGTGCCAGCAGCCAAGGCGGGACTAGGGATACGCAGTATTTT. This translates into CASSQGGTRDTQYF.

This clonotype was observed many times. The V call is TRBV29-1, the J call TRBJ1-2, with D possibly TRBD1 on 5 matching bases. V was trimmed by 1 base and J by 3 bases, leaving 12 bases between them. This CDR3 is 14 amino acids long. Germline values: CDR1 SQVTM, CDR2 ANQGSEA. Here the CDR3 reads CSVEVWDGDYGYTF. CDR3 coding DNA: TGCAGCGTTGAAGTTTGGGACGGCGACTATGGCTACACCTTC.